A selection of T cell receptor beta chains follows, all from one sample in a study of a mutant IDH1 vaccine in newly diagnosed glioma. This table comes from immunoSEQ multiplex PCR, and its TCRdb copy is limited to in-frame clones, with some not included. The sample lists 20,000 to 25,000 clones, 70% occurring once. Their antigens remain unidentified. This sample comprised peripheral blood mononuclear cells (PBMCs), obtained from a glioma patient whose treatment included an IDH1 peptide vaccine. The receptors derive from a man aged 18-30 years with glioma. Some clones in this sample may be carry-over from other donors' samples. Both conserved end residues are part of each CDR3. The order of the fields is V gene, clone size, J gene, D gene, CDR3 DNA, CDR3 protein. The D gene is left open where the match is weak. The listing skips clone size in some rows; elsewhere it reads once, few, many or a size class.

TRBV27	once	TRBJ1-2	-	TGTGCCAGCAGTCCCTTTTCGGTTAACTATGGCTACACCTTC	CASSPFSVNYGYTF
TRBV2	-	TRBJ2-5	TRBD2	TGTGCCAGCACCCTAGCGGGGGGCCGGTCGGCGACCCAGTACTTC	CASTLAGGRSATQYF
TRBV18	few	TRBJ1-6	-	TGTGCCAGCTCACCACAAGAACAGAATTCACCCCTCCACTTT	CASSPQEQNSPLHF
TRBV4-1	medium-sized	TRBJ2-1	-	TGCGCCAGCAGCCAAGAAAGGGCTTTTAATGAGCAGTTCTTC	CASSQERAFNEQFF
TRBV10-3	-	TRBJ2-3	-	TGTGCCTCCAGAATGACAGATACGCAGTATTTT	CASRMTDTQYF
TRBV10-3	-	TRBJ2-1	TRBD1	TGTGCCATCCAGGACAGGGGATTGAATGAGCAGTTCTTC	CAIQDRGLNEQFF
TRBV27	-	TRBJ1-5	-	TGTGCCAGCAGGGCCGGGACTGATAGCAATCAGCCCCAGCATTTT	CASRAGTDSNQPQHF
TRBV28	-	TRBJ2-2	-	TGTGCCAGCACCGAATTAAGGGAGGCTTTGAACACCGGGGAGCTGTTTTTT	CASTELREALNTGELFF
TRBV14	-	TRBJ2-1	-	TGTGCCAGCAGCCCCTCGTTCCATGAGCAGTTCTTC	CASSPSFHEQFF
TRBV10-3	-	TRBJ1-1	-	TGTGCCATCAGTGAGTCCACAGGCCTGGACACTGAAGCTTTCTTT	CAISESTGLDTEAFF
TRBV4-2	-	TRBJ2-1	-	TGTGCCAGCAGCGGATACAATGAGCAGTTCTTC	CASSGYNEQFF
TRBV4-3	-	TRBJ2-2	-	TGCGCCAGCAGCCAAAGGACCCTCCCCGGGGAGCTGTTTTTT	CASSQRTLPGELFF
TRBV4-2	few	TRBJ1-1	-	TGTGCCAGCAGGAGTCCAGCACGGGGCACTGAAGCTTTCTTT	CASRSPARGTEAFF
TRBV6-1	-	TRBJ2-7	-	TGTGCCAGCAGACCCAGGGGAAGCTCCTACGAGCAGTACTTC	CASRPRGSSYEQYF
TRBV13	-	TRBJ2-7	TRBD2	TGTGCCAGCAGCGCCGGGACTAGCGGGTTCGAGCAGTACTTC	CASSAGTSGFEQYF
TRBV27	-	TRBJ2-7	-	TGTGCCAGCAGTGACCTACAGGGCCCTAGCTACGAGCAGTACTTC	CASSDLQGPSYEQYF
TRBV19	-	TRBJ1-5	TRBD1	TGTGCCAGTAGTCCTTGGACAGGGATCAATCAGCCCCAGCATTTT	CASSPWTGINQPQHF
TRBV19	few	TRBJ1-1	-	TGTGCCAGTAGTATAGCGTGGTGGGGGGAAACGAACACTGAAGCTTTCTTT	CASSIAWWGETNTEAFF
TRBV7-9	-	TRBJ2-7	TRBD2	TGTGCCAGCAGTCAAGGACTAGACTACGAGCAGTACTTC	CASSQGLDYEQYF
TRBV29-1	-	TRBJ1-3	-	TGCAGCGTTGTTCCCCGACCCTCCTCTGGAAACACCATATATTTT	CSVVPRPSSGNTIYF